These 21 T cell receptor beta chains were all obtained from the same sample, sequenced in a study of cytomegalovirus exposure and HLA in healthy donors. Primers included in the PCR were 60 Vbeta and 13 Jbeta primers. The repertoire was sequenced with immunoSEQ multiplex PCR; TCRdb's copy has only in-frame clones and lacks some. The sample has roughly 90,000 clones, roughly 82% seen once. The source material was PBMCs. All receptors come from a man aged 30 to 39 in good health and CMV-seropositive.

The sample holds one count of this clone. The chain couples TRBV6-1 to TRBJ2-3; 8 bases map to TRBD1. V lost 6 bases, J lost 5 bases, and 7 bases stayed unmatched. The CDR3 loop spans 14 amino acids. Per germline, CDR1 MNHNS and CDR2 SASEGT. The CDR3 region has the DNA TGTGCCAGCAGGGGGGCAGGGGGCCTAGATACGCAGTATTTT. It is translated as CASRGAGGLDTQYF.

V usage is TRBV2 and J usage is TRBJ2-1, with 12 bases lining up with TRBD2. Germline V gene lookup returns CDR1 SNHLY and CDR2 FYNNEI. The CDR3 sequence is 17 residues long. V trimming: 5 bases; J trimming: 6 bases; junction bases outside the gene matches: 11. CDR3 in amino acids: CASSLEVTSGSFNEQFF. The CDR3, as DNA: TGTGCCAGCAGTCTAGAAGTGACTAGCGGGAGCTTCAATGAGCAGTTCTTC.

The chain has TRBV27 and TRBJ2-3, with D perhaps matching TRBD2 (5 bases). V lost 2 bases and J 0 bases, leaving 15 bases between the germline ends. Germline CDR1 and CDR2: MNHEY and SMNVEV (reference sequence). The CDR3 extends over 17 amino acids. The CDR3 loop reads CASSLRSPGGSTDTQYF. The CDR3 coding sequence is TGTGCCAGCAGTTTAAGGTCGCCTGGCGGGAGCACAGATACGCAGTATTTT.

This chain uses TRBV5-5 with TRBJ2-1; 8 bases are a match to TRBD2. Germline V CDR1 and CDR2: SGHKS, YYEKEE (reference sequence). The CDR3 spans 15 residues. After removal of 4 bases from V and 3 bases from J, the junction contained 6 bases not matched to a gene. The CDR3 bases are TGTGCCAGCAGCCCCGGACTAGCCAGCTACAATGAGCAGTTCTTC. Translated, it gives CASSPGLASYNEQFF.

The chain has TRBV28 and TRBJ2-5; 7 positions agree with TRBD1. The trim removed 4 bases at V and 7 bases at J, leaving 12 bases unmatched. CDR1 is MDHEN, CDR2 SYDVKM, per germline. The CDR3 length is 15 residues. Here the CDR3 DNA reads TGTGCCAGCAGTTCCCAGGGGGTGGGTTCGGGGACCCAGTACTTC. The encoded protein is CASSSQGVGSGTQYF.

CDR3 DNA: TGTGCCAGCAGCCAGGACATATCCGAAGCTAACTATGGCTACACCTTC. The encoded protein is CASSQDISEANYGYTF. The rearrangement links TRBV7-2 to TRBJ1-2; D is possibly TRBD1 (5 bases). The V and J ends lost 5 bases and 0 bases respectively, with 16 bases between them. Germline V gene sequence: CDR1 SGHTA, CDR2 FQGNSA. There are 16 residues in the CDR3.

The V and J genes are TRBV5-4 and TRBJ2-1, with 7 bases matching TRBD2. The CDR3 is made up of 16 amino acids. CDR1 and CDR2 from the germline V gene are SGHNT and YYREEE (reference sequence). V lost 4 bases, J lost 7 bases, and 14 bases stayed unmatched. The CDR3 loop reads CASSGGGTTRANEQFF. DNA of the CDR3: TGTGCCAGCAGCGGCGGAGGGACTACCCGGGCGAATGAGCAGTTCTTC.

CDR3 residues: CASRFPRTDEHQPQHF. The CDR3, as DNA: TGTGCCAGCAGGTTCCCCAGGACAGATGAACATCAGCCCCAGCATTTT. The chain recombines TRBV2 with TRBJ1-5; D may be TRBD1 (6 bases). The ends were cut back, 6 bases at V and 5 bases at J, with 20 bases in the middle. Germline CDR1 SNHLY, CDR2 FYNNEI. CDR3 length equals 16 residues.

CDR3 sequence reads: CATRLAGDYNEQFF. Here the CDR3 DNA reads TGTGCCACCAGGCTAGCGGGAGACTACAATGAGCAGTTCTTC. The gene calls are TRBV15 and TRBJ2-1; 10 bases are shared with TRBD2. The V and J ends lost 6 bases and 3 bases, in that order; junction bases with no gene match: 2. The CDR3 is 14 residues long. Germline loops: CDR1 LNHNV, CDR2 YYDKDF (reference sequence). The whole variable domain, remainder taken from reference TRBV15 and TRBJ2-1, is DAMVIQNPRYQVTQFGKPVTLSCSQTLNHNVMYWYQQKSSQAPKLLFHYYDKDFNNEADTPDNFQSRRPNTSFCFLDIRSPGLGDTAMYLCATRLAGDYNEQFFGPGTRLTVL.

This chain connects TRBV7-2 to TRBJ2-1, with TRBD2 matching over 9 bases. The CDR3 totals 16 residues. With 1 base clipped from V and 7 bases from J, the junction kept 8 bases outside the gene matches. Germline CDR1 is SGHTA and CDR2 is FQGNSA. CDR3 loop: CASSLEGTSFSNEQFF. The CDR3 DNA reads TGTGCCAGCAGCTTAGAAGGGACTAGCTTTTCAAATGAGCAGTTCTTC.

The chain employs TRBV7-8 and TRBJ1-2; D unresolved. V gave up 5 bases and J gave up 3 bases, with 16 bases separating them. CDR1 and CDR2 (germline): SGHVS, FQNEAQ. CDR3 size: 15 residues. CDR3 DNA: TGTGCCAGCAGCCTGGTCCGGCCCGGGGACTATGGCTACACCTTC. Encoded protein: CASSLVRPGDYGYTF.

As DNA, the CDR3 is TGTGCCAGCAGCTTTGGGCCCTCCGAGTTCTTC. Translated, it gives CASSFGPSEFF. The genes are TRBV5-4 and TRBJ2-1; no clear D. Germline V gene data show CDR1 as SGHNT and CDR2 as YYREEE (reference sequence). Trimming cost V 2 bases and J 14 bases, with 11 bases left between them. CDR3 length equals 11 residues. Together with reference TRBV5-4 and TRBJ2-1, the CDR3 gives the full variable domain: ETGVTQSPTHLIKTRGQQVTLRCSSQSGHNTVSWYQQALGQGPQFIFQYYREEENGRGNFPPRFSGLQFPNYSSELNVNALELDDSALYLCASSFGPSEFFGPGTRLTVL.

The J gene is TRBJ2-7, the V gene TRBV6-6, with TRBD1 matching over 7 bases. The CDR3 sequence is 12 residues long. The trim removed 8 bases at V and 6 bases at J, leaving 7 bases unmatched. The germline V gene has CDR1 MNHNY and CDR2 SVGAGI (reference sequence). CDR3 loop: CASATGSGEQYF. CDR3 nucleotide sequence: TGTGCCAGCGCGACAGGGTCAGGCGAGCAGTACTTC.

The genes are TRBV4-1 and TRBJ2-7, with 8 bases matching TRBD1. Trimming cost V 2 bases and J 4 bases; bases outside gene matches: 7. The CDR3 extends over 15 amino acids. Germline CDR1 reads MGHRA; CDR2 reads YSYEKL. CDR3 residues: CASSQSRTGWYEQYF. In DNA form, the CDR3 reads TGCGCCAGCAGCCAATCACGGACAGGGTGGTACGAGCAGTACTTC.

The chain recombines TRBV19 with TRBJ2-1; D is ambiguous. The CDR3 covers 15 residues. The ends were cut back, 3 bases at V and 4 bases at J, with 13 bases in the middle. Germline CDR1 reads LNHDA; CDR2 reads SQIVND (reference sequence). Here the CDR3 reads CASSIPAKRYNEQFF. DNA of the CDR3: TGTGCCAGTAGTATCCCCGCCAAGAGGTACAATGAGCAGTTCTTC.

V is TRBV6-5 and J is TRBJ2-2; D perhaps matches TRBD2 (5 bases). This CDR3 comprises 16 residues. Deletions cut 0 bases from V and 2 bases from J, with 10 bases between. CDR1 and CDR2 (germline): MNHEY, SVGAGI. This CDR3 is CASSYSSAVNTGELFF. The DNA of the CDR3 is TGTGCCAGCAGTTACTCTAGCGCCGTCAACACCGGGGAGCTGTTTTTT.

The rearrangement uses TRBV7-2 and TRBJ2-3; 13 bases fit TRBD2. The V segment lost 5 bases and the J segment 4 bases; nucleotides outside the gene matches: 9. CDR1 SGHTA and CDR2 FQGNSA come from the germline V gene. CDR3 size: 17 residues. The CDR3 is CASSPRLAGGEADTQYF. CDR3 nucleotides: TGTGCCAGCAGCCCAAGACTAGCGGGAGGCGAGGCAGATACGCAGTATTTT.

The V and J genes are TRBV28 and TRBJ1-1; D unresolved. Trimming cost V 3 bases and J 2 bases, with 7 bases left between them. This CDR3 is built from 13 residues. From germline, CDR1 is MDHEN and CDR2 SYDVKM. The CDR3 DNA is TGTGCCAGCAGTTTTTCGGTAAACACTGAAGCTTTCTTT. The encoded protein is CASSFSVNTEAFF.

This sequence joins TRBV5-4 and TRBJ2-5; D is possibly TRBD1 (5 bases). V lost 4 bases, J lost 0 bases, and 16 bases lay in between. This CDR3 has 16 residues. Looked up from germline, CDR1 is SGHNT and CDR2 is YYREEE (reference sequence). CDR3 DNA: TGTGCCAGCAGCAAAAGGACAAGCCAAAACCAAGAGACCCAGTACTTC. It yields the protein CASSKRTSQNQETQYF.

The rearrangement joins TRBV10-2 to TRBJ2-3; the D gene is possibly TRBD2 (6 bases). CDR3 length equals 14 residues. Germline V lookup: CDR1 WSHSY, CDR2 SAAADI. V lost 8 bases, J lost 1 base, and 13 bases lay in between. The CDR3 DNA is TGCGCCAGCGCCGGGCCTAGCGGCACAGATACGCAGTATTTT. This translates into CASAGPSGTDTQYF.

This sequence joins TRBV6-5 and TRBJ1-5; 9 nucleotides agree with TRBD1. Per germline, CDR1 MNHEY and CDR2 SVGAGI. V lost 5 bases, J lost 3 bases, and 5 bases stayed unmatched. There are 15 residues in the CDR3. In DNA, the CDR3 is TGTGCCAGCAGTCGGGACAGGGCCGCCAATCAGCCCCAGCATTTT. Encoded protein: CASSRDRAANQPQHF.